These 12 T cell receptor beta chains originate from one sample sequenced in a study of cytomegalovirus exposure and HLA in healthy donors. The primer mix had 60 Vbeta and 13 Jbeta primers. Generated by immunoSEQ multiplex PCR, the TCRdb table keeps only in-frame clones and is missing some. The sample has over 150,000 clones, 60% to 80% seen once; the top ten hold around 4.6%. The sample consisted of PBMCs. These receptors all stem from a male donor in good health and CMV-seronegative.

V gene TRBV30 combines with J gene TRBJ1-4; D is unclear. The CDR3 sequence is 13 residues long. Trimming took 4 bases from V and 8 from J, leaving 14 bases between them. Germline CDR1 is GTSNPN and CDR2 is SVGIG (reference sequence). The CDR3 nucleotides are TGTGCCTGGATATCCCCGGGGAACGAAAAACTGTTTTTT. This codes for CAWISPGNEKLFF.

The CDR3 spells CASSRTGRVTFF. The DNA of the CDR3 is TGTGCCAGCAGTCGGACAGGGCGTGTAACTTTCTTT. This chain links TRBV6-1 with TRBJ1-1; 8 bases agree with TRBD1. Germline V CDR1 and CDR2: MNHNS, SASEGT. The CDR3 consists of 12 residues. V shed 5 bases and J 12 bases; nucleotides not matched to a gene: 8.

This chain connects TRBV7-2 to TRBJ2-1, with 9 nucleotides matching TRBD2. Germline CDR1 reads SGHTA; CDR2 reads FQGNSA. CDR3 length: 11 residues. The junction had 4 bases not matched to a gene; V was cut back by 5 bases and J by 14 bases. The CDR3 protein is CASSPWTSEFF. CDR3 in DNA: TGTGCCAGCAGCCCCTGGACTAGCGAGTTCTTC. Full variable domain (missing parts from reference TRBV7-2 and TRBJ2-1): GAGVSQSPSNKVTEKGKDVELRCDPISGHTALYWYRQSLGQGLEFLIYFQGNSAPDKSGLPSDRFSAERTGGSVSTLTIQRTQQEDSAVYLCASSPWTSEFFGPGTRLTVL.

The rearrangement links TRBV6-1 to TRBJ1-2; TRBD1 matches 9 bases. Trimming at V came to 1 base and at J to 2 bases, leaving 5 bases not matched to a gene. The CDR3 has 16 residues. Germline values: CDR1 MNHNS, CDR2 SASEGT. CDR3 nucleotides: TGTGCCAGCAGTGAAGACCTGGGACAGGGCAACTATGGCTACACCTTC. Amino acid sequence: CASSEDLGQGNYGYTF.

The CDR3 spells CASSLAQGSGNTIYF. The CDR3 DNA follows: TGCGCCAGCAGCTTGGCACAGGGTAGCGGAAACACCATATATTTT. The chain is built from TRBV5-1 and TRBJ1-3; D is possibly TRBD1 (6 bases). Trimming removed 0 bases at V and 4 bases at J, with 11 bases between. The germline V gene encodes CDR1 SGHRS and CDR2 YFSETQ. The CDR3 extends over 15 amino acids.

This chain joins TRBV4-1 and TRBJ1-3; no definite D call. The germline CDR1 and CDR2 sequences are MGHRA and YSYEKL. The V gene lost 3 bases and the J gene lost 0 bases, with 9 bases spanning the gap. The CDR3 contains 15 residues. CDR3 bases: TGCGCCAGCAGCCAGTGGCGGTCCTCTGGAAACACCATATATTTT. Protein product: CASSQWRSSGNTIYF.

V is TRBV19 and J is TRBJ1-2; D not resolved. The CDR3 is made up of 14 amino acids. Looked up from germline, CDR1 is LNHDA and CDR2 is SQIVND (reference sequence). The V gene lost 3 bases and the J gene lost 6 bases, with 14 bases spanning the gap. The DNA of the CDR3 is TGTGCCAGTAGTATCCCTTCGGGAAGCCATGGCTACACCTTC. Protein sequence: CASSIPSGSHGYTF.

This clone showed up just a few times. This chain uses TRBV5-6 with TRBJ1-1; D is ambiguous. V was pared by 4 bases and J by 4 bases, with 8 bases between. The CDR3 consists of 12 residues. CDR1 SGHDT and CDR2 YYEEEE come from the germline V gene. The CDR3 DNA is TGTGCCAGCAGCCTAAAGCCCACTGAAGCTTTCTTT. Translated, it gives CASSLKPTEAFF.

The chain couples TRBV6-5 to TRBJ1-2; D is ambiguous. CDR1 MNHEY and CDR2 SVGAGI come from the germline V gene. V gave up 8 bases and J gave up 6 bases, with 13 bases separating them. The CDR3 spans 12 residues. In DNA form, the CDR3 reads TGTGCCAGCTCGGAGGGCGGGCATGGCTACACCTTC. Translation: CASSEGGHGYTF.

This rearrangement joins TRBV5-4 to TRBJ2-7, with 13 bases aligning to TRBD2. The CDR3 spans 16 residues. CDR1 and CDR2 from the germline V gene are SGHNT and YYREEE (reference sequence). V dropped 3 bases and J dropped 7; count of bases not matched to a gene: 10. CDR3 amino acids: CASSSAGTSGDREQYF. The CDR3, as DNA: TGTGCCAGCAGCTCAGCCGGGACTAGCGGGGATCGAGAGCAGTACTTC.

The chain links TRBV19 to TRBJ1-1, with 9 nucleotides matching TRBD1. CDR3 length equals 15 residues. Per the germline V gene, CDR1 is LNHDA and CDR2 is SQIVND (reference sequence). The J segment lost 1 base and the V segment lost 4 bases, leaving 4 bases of the junction unmatched. The CDR3 DNA is TGTGCCAGTAGTAGACAGGGGGTTCCGAACACTGAAGCTTTCTTT. It translates to CASSRQGVPNTEAFF.

This clone was seen more than once but under ten times. The junction departs from germline at one end; a sequencing error may be responsible. This rearrangement joins TRBV5-4 to TRBJ2-7, with D unclear. CDR3 length equals 15 residues. Germline-derived CDR1 and CDR2 are SGHNT and YYREEE (reference sequence). CDR3 coding DNA: TGCGCCAGCAGCCCGACCCGAGGTTTCGGTGGGGAGCAGTACTTC. Translation gives CASSPTRGFGGEQYF.